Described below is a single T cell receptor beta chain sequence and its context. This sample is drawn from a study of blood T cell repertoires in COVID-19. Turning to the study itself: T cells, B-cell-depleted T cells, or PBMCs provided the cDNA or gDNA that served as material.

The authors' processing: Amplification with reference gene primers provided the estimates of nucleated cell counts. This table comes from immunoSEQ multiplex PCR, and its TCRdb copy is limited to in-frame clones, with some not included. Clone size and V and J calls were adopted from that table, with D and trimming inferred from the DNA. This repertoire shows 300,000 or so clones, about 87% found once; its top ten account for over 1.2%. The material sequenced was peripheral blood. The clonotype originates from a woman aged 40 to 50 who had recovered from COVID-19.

In DNA, the CDR3 is TGTGCCATCAGTTCCAGCGGGCCGGGGGAGACCCAGTACTTC. Its protein product is CAISSSGPGETQYF. The chain is built from TRBV10-3 and TRBJ2-5, with a possible D match to TRBD2 (6 bases). CDR1 is ENHRY, CDR2 SYGVKD, per germline. V dropped 5 bases and J dropped 5 bases, with 15 bases sitting between them. This CDR3 comprises 14 residues.